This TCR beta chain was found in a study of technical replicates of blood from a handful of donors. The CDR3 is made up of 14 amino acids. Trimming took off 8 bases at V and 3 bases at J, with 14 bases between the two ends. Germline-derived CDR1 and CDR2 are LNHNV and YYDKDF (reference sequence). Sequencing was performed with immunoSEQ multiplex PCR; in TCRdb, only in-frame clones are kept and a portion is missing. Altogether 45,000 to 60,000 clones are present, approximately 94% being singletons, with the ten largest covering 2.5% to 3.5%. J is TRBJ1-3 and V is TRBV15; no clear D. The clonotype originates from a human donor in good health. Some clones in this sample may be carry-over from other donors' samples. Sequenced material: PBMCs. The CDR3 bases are TGTGCCACCGGAGGAATAGGTGATGGAAACACCATATATTTT. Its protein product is CATGGIGDGNTIYF. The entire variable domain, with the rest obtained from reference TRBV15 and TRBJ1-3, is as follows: DAMVIQNPRYQVTQFGKPVTLSCSQTLNHNVMYWYQQKSSQAPKLLFHYYDKDFNNEADTPDNFQSRRPNTSFCFLDIRSPGLGDTAMYLCATGGIGDGNTIYFGEGSWLTVV.